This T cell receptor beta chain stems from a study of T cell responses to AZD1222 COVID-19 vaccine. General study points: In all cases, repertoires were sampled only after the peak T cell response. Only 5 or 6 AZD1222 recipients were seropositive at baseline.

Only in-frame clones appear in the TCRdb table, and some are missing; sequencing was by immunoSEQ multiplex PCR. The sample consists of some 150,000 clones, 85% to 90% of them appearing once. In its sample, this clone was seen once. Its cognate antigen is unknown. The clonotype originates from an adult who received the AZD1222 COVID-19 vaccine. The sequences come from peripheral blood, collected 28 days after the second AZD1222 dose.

The CDR3 is CATSREPTGQLGGYTF. The CDR3 nucleotides are TGTGCCACCAGCAGAGAGCCTACGGGACAGCTAGGTGGCTACACCTTC. The rearrangement joins TRBV15 to TRBJ1-2; 7 positions match TRBD1. This CDR3 comprises 16 residues. Germline V gene data show CDR1 as LNHNV and CDR2 as YYDKDF (reference sequence). V trimming: 0 bases; J trimming: 7 bases; junction bases outside the gene matches: 11.